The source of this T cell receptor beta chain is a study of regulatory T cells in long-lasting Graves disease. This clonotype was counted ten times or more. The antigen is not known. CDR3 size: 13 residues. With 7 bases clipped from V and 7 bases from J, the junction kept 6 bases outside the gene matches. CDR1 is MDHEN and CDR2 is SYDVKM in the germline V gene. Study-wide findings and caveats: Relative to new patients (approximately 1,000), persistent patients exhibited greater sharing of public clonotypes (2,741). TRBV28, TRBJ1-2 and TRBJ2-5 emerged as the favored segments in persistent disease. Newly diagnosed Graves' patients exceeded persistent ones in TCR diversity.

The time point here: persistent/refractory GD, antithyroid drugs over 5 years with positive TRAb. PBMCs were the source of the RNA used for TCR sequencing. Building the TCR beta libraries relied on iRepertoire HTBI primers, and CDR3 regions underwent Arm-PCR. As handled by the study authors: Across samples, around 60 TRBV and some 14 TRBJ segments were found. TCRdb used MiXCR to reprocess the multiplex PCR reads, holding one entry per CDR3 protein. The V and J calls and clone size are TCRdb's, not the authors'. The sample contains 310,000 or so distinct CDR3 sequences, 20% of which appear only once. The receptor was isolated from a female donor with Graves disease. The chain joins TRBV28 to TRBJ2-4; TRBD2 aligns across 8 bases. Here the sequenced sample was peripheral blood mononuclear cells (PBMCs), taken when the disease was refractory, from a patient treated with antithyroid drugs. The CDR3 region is CASTSGRGNIQYF. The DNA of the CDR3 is TGTGCCAGCACAAGCGGGAGAGGGAACATTCAGTACTTC. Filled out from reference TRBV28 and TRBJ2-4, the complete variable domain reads DVKVTQSSRYLVKRTGEKVFLECVQDMDHENMFWYRQDPGLGLRLIYFSYDVKMKEKGDIPEGYSVSREKKERFSLILESASTNQTSMYLCASTSGRGNIQYFGAGTRLSVL.